This T cell receptor (beta chain) was captured in a study of blood T cells in healthy people across ages. This clonotype has ten or more counts. Its antigen is not identified. The V gene lost 1 base and the J gene lost 6 bases, with 16 bases spanning the gap. This CDR3 is built from 16 residues. Germline CDR1 and CDR2: SGHTA and FQGNSA. The use of a sample-barcoded 5' primer and a J-beta primer mix characterized a second PCR of about 7 to 12 cycles. Template switching added a 12-random-nucleotide identifier to every cDNA molecule. Each CDR3 protein is one row after TCRdb ran MiXCR on the 5' RACE reads. Of around 1,900,000 distinct CDR3 sequences in the sample, 35% to 50% were seen once. Findings and caveats of the study: Per million T cells, TCR beta diversity dropped about linearly as age rose.

This TCR derives from a human donor in good health. The chain has TRBV7-2 and TRBJ2-1; no reliable D call. Sequenced sample: blood. CDR3 coding DNA: TGTGCCAGCAGCTTAGTTCGGGTTGTGGGTGGCAATGAGCAGTTCTTC. It specifies CASSLVRVVGGNEQFF.